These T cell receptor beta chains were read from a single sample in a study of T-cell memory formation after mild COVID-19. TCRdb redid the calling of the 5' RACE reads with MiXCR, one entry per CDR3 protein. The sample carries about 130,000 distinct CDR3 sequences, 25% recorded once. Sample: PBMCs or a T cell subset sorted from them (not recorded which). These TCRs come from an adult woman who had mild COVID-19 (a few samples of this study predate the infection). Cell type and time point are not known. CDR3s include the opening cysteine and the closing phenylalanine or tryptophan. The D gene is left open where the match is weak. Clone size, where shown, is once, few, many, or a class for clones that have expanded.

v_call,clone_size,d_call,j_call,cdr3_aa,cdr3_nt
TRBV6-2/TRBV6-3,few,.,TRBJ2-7,CASSHRPTGPKSSYEQYF,TGTGCCAGCAGTCACAGGCCGACGGGTCCCAAAAGCTCCTACGAGCAGTACTTC
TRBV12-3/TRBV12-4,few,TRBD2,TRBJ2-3,CASSLSRGGRADTQYF,TGTGCCAGCAGTTTATCGCGGGGGGGCCGCGCAGATACGCAGTATTTT
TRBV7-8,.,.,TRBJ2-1,CASSLWGDSYNEQFF,TGTGCCAGCAGCTTATGGGGGGACTCCTACAATGAGCAGTTCTTC
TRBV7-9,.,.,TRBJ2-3,CASILRDTQYF,TGTGCCAGCATACTAAGAGATACGCAGTATTTT
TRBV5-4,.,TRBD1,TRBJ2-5,CASSLLTGGKETQYF,TGTGCCAGCAGCTTGTTGACAGGGGGTAAAGAGACCCAGTACTTC
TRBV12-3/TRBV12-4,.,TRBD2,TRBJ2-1,CASILSGSLNEQFF,TGTGCCAGCATCCTTAGCGGGTCCCTCAATGAGCAGTTCTTC
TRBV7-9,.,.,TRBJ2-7,CASSLALPGQKSYEQYF,TGTGCCAGCAGCTTAGCCCTTCCGGGACAAAAAAGCTACGAGCAGTACTTC
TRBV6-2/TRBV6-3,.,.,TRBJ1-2,CASSRQYGYTF,TGTGCCAGCAGTCGACAGTATGGCTACACCTTC
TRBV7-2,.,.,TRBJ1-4,CASSSPLRGYEKLFF,TGTGCCAGCAGCTCCCCGTTGCGGGGGTATGAAAAACTGTTTTTT
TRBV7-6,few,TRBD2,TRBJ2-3,CASSTLAVLGTDTQYF,TGTGCCAGCAGCACACTAGCGGTCCTAGGCACAGATACGCAGTATTTT
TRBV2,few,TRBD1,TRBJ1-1,CASVGQGGPNTEAFF,TGTGCCAGCGTAGGACAGGGGGGACCGAACACTGAAGCTTTCTTT
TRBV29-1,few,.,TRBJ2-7,CSVGQDGPSYEQYF,TGCAGCGTTGGTCAGGACGGACCCTCCTACGAGCAGTACTTC
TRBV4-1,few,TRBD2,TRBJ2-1,CASSQVPGLAGAVSIEQFF,TGCGCCAGCAGCCAGGTCCCGGGACTAGCGGGGGCCGTTTCCATTGAGCAGTTCTTC
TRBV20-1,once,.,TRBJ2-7,CSAPVGYEQYF,TGCAGTGCTCCTGTAGGCTACGAGCAGTACTTC
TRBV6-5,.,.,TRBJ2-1,CASSYARDEQFF,TGTGCCAGCAGTTACGCTAGGGATGAGCAGTTCTTC
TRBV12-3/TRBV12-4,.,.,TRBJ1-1,CASSLIWGGGNTEAFF,TGTGCCAGCAGTTTAATCTGGGGAGGGGGGAACACTGAAGCTTTCTTT
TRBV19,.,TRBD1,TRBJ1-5,CASTPFGQAMGPQHF,TGTGCCAGTACCCCGTTCGGACAGGCCATGGGGCCCCAGCATTTT
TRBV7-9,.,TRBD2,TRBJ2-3,CASSSGLAEITSTDTQYF,TGTGCCAGCAGCTCCGGACTAGCGGAAATAACTAGCACAGATACGCAGTATTTT
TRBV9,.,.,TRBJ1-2,CASSSLGETVIYGYTF,TGTGCCAGCAGCTCCTTGGGCGAGACGGTGATCTATGGCTACACCTTC
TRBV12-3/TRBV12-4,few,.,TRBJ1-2,CASSSPSNYGYTF,TGTGCCAGCAGTTCGCCATCTAACTATGGCTACACCTTC
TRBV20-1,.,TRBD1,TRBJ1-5,CSAPGQGEQPQHF,TGCAGTGCTCCGGGACAGGGGGAACAGCCCCAGCATTTT
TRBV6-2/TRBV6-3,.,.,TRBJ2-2,CASSKTQGLVGELFF,TGTGCCAGCAGTAAGACCCAGGGTCTTGTCGGGGAGCTGTTTTTT
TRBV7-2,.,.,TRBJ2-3,CASSQWGDTQYF,TGTGCCAGCAGCCAGTGGGGAGATACGCAGTATTTT
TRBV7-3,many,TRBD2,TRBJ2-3,CASSPDSGNTDTQYF,TGTGCCAGCAGCCCCGATAGCGGGAACACAGATACGCAGTATTTT
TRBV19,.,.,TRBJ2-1,CASSIGQVTYNEQFF,TGTGCCAGTAGTATAGGGCAGGTGACTTACAATGAGCAGTTCTTC
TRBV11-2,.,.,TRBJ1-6,CASSLSVDQLSSPLHF,TGTGCCAGCAGCTTATCCGTTGACCAATTGAGCTCACCCCTCCACTTT
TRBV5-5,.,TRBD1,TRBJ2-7,CASSWTGGPSYEQYF,TGTGCCAGCAGCTGGACAGGGGGGCCCTCCTACGAGCAGTACTTC
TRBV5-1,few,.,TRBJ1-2,CASSPQGRLEWYGYTF,TGCGCCAGCAGCCCCCAGGGCAGGTTAGAATGGTATGGCTACACCTTC
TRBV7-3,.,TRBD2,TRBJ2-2,CASSLALRGGGTGELFF,TGTGCCAGCAGCTTGGCCCTCCGGGGGGGCGGCACCGGGGAGCTGTTTTTT
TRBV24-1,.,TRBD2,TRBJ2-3,CATSDPGLDTDTQYF,TGTGCCACCAGTGATCCTGGACTAGACACAGATACGCAGTATTTT
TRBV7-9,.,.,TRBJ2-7,CASSLATEFYEQYF,TGTGCCAGCAGCTTAGCGACAGAGTTCTACGAGCAGTACTTC
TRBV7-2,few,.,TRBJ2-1,CASSLGWQDYYNEQFF,TGTGCCAGCAGCCTAGGATGGCAGGACTATTACAATGAGCAGTTCTTC
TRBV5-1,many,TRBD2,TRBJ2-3,CASSLWTSLAQYF,TGCGCCAGCAGCCTCTGGACTAGCTTGGCGCAGTATTTT
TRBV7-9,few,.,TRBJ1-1,CASTPAVSEAFF,TGTGCCAGCACCCCCGCTGTGAGTGAAGCTTTCTTT
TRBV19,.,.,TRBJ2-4,CASSISGRENIQYF,TGTGCCAGTAGTATTAGTGGCCGGGAAAACATTCAGTACTTC
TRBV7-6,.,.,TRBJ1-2,CASSEGVFVGGDYGYTF,TGTGCCAGCAGCGAAGGGGTGTTTGTCGGGGGCGACTATGGCTACACCTTC
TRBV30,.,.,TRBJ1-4,CAWSVSNEKLFF,TGTGCCTGGAGTGTATCTAATGAAAAACTGTTTTTT